The clone carrying this TCR beta chain was counted at least ten times. This record belongs to a study of identical twins. The CDR3 is 15 amino acids. Trimming took off 4 bases at V and 0 bases at J, with 10 bases between the two ends. Looked up from germline, CDR1 is LGHNA and CDR2 is YSLEER. Each CDR3 protein gets one entry after TCRdb re-called the 5' RACE reads with MiXCR. The repertoire holds around 140,000 distinct CDR3 sequences, with 3% to 4% as singletons. Material: memory T cells sorted from blood. The clonotype originates from a man between 18 and 29 years old in good health. The rearrangement links TRBV4-3 to TRBJ1-3; D unclear. CDR3 protein: CASSPKANSGNTIYF. The CDR3 DNA sequence: TGCGCCAGCAGCCCGAAGGCTAACTCTGGAAACACCATATATTTT.